Listed here are 26 T cell receptor beta chains from one sample, sequenced in a study of blood T cell repertoires in COVID-19. Sequencing was performed with immunoSEQ multiplex PCR; in TCRdb, only in-frame clones are kept and a portion is missing. The repertoire holds 170,000 or so clones, around 87% seen once, with around 3% in the top ten. Sequenced: peripheral blood. These receptors were obtained from a man aged 35-49 years with active or convalescent COVID-19.

This clone was counted ten times or more. CDR3 amino acids: CASSVVLRGQQFF. CDR3 nucleotide sequence: TGTGCCAGCAGCGTAGTACTTAGGGGGCAGCAGTTCTTC. The V gene is TRBV9, the J gene TRBJ2-1, with TRBD1 identical over 7 bases. V was clipped by 0 bases and J by 11 bases; unmatched bases: 5. The CDR3 spans 13 residues. In germline, CDR1 is SGDLS, CDR2 YYNGEE. Filled out from reference TRBV9 and TRBJ2-1, the complete variable domain reads DSGVTQTPKHLITATGQRVTLRCSPRSGDLSVYWYQQSLDQGLQFLIQYYNGEERAKGNILERFSAQQFPDLHSELNLSSLELGDSALYFCASSVVLRGQQFFGPGTRLTVL.

The gene calls are TRBV30 and TRBJ1-4, with TRBD1 matching over 11 bases. This CDR3 has 20 residues. Germline trimming cut 2 bases from V and 6 bases from J; bases unmatched to any gene: 20. Germline values: CDR1 GTSNPN, CDR2 SVGIG (reference sequence). The CDR3 loop is CAWSPDPLNRDRGGYEKLFF. The CDR3 nucleotides read TGTGCCTGGAGTCCCGACCCGCTGAACCGGGACAGGGGGGGATATGAAAAACTGTTTTTT.

This chain links TRBV6-4 with TRBJ2-1; TRBD1 matches 11 bases. The trim removed 6 bases at V and 2 bases at J, leaving 6 bases unmatched. CDR1 is MRHNA, CDR2 SNTAGT, per germline. The CDR3 loop spans 16 amino acids. The CDR3 DNA follows: TGTGCCAGCAGGGAAAGGACAGGGGGCGCCTACAATGAGCAGTTCTTC. Translation gives CASRERTGGAYNEQFF.

This rearrangement joins TRBV7-8 to TRBJ2-5, with a possible D match to TRBD1 (6 bases). Between the trimmed V and J ends, which lost 0 bases and 1 base, there was a span of 12 bases. CDR3 length equals 16 residues. CDR1 and CDR2 (germline): SGHVS, FQNEAQ. The CDR3 DNA sequence: TGTGCCAGCAGCTTAGCCCTCAGGGGTGGCCAAGAGACCCAGTACTTC. Its protein product is CASSLALRGGQETQYF.

The chain employs TRBV6-4 and TRBJ2-2, with 9 bases matching TRBD1. The V gene end was trimmed by 8 bases and the J gene end by 5 bases; junction bases not matched to a gene: 6. CDR1 MRHNA and CDR2 SNTAGT come from the germline V gene. The CDR3 contains 14 residues. The CDR3 DNA sequence: TGTGCCAGCTCCCGGGACAGGGTTACCGGGGAGCTGTTTTTT. Translated: CASSRDRVTGELFF.

V is TRBV7-9 and J is TRBJ1-4; D possibly corresponds to TRBD1 (5 bases). V was clipped by 1 base and J by 3 bases, with 9 bases between them. Germline assignment: CDR1 SEHNR and CDR2 FQNEAQ (reference sequence). The CDR3 spans 15 residues. The CDR3 DNA follows: TGTGCCAGCAGCTTAGATGGGGGGGCTAATGAAAAACTGTTTTTT. It yields the protein CASSLDGGANEKLFF.

J is TRBJ1-1 and V is TRBV28; D unclear. The CDR3 contains 12 residues. V lost 2 bases and J 11 bases, leaving 12 bases between the germline ends. The V gene's germline CDR1 is MDHEN and CDR2 SYDVKM. Written as DNA, the CDR3 is TGTGCCAGCAGTTTAGCGGCCCTTGGGGCTTTCTTT. It translates to CASSLAALGAFF.

The chain couples TRBV3-1 (or the pseudogene TRBV3-2) to TRBJ2-2; no clear D gene. The CDR3 has 12 amino acids. V lost 1 base to trimming and J lost 6 bases, with 3 bases between them. Germline values: CDR1 LGHDT, CDR2 YNNKEL (reference sequence). The CDR3 here is CASSQVSGELFF. In nucleotides, the CDR3 is TGTGCCAGCAGCCAAGTCTCCGGGGAGCTGTTTTTT.

The V and J genes are TRBV10-2 and TRBJ1-2; D call uncertain. V lost 5 bases to trimming and J lost 0 bases, with 13 bases between them. This CDR3 contains 15 residues. In germline, CDR1 is WSHSY, CDR2 SAAADI. The CDR3 nucleotides are TGCGCCAGCAGTTCGAGGGCGGCCCCTAACTATGGCTACACCTTC. Protein sequence: CASSSRAAPNYGYTF.

This chain links TRBV3-1 (or the pseudogene TRBV3-2) with TRBJ2-2; the match to TRBD2 covers 7 bases. Per germline, CDR1 LGHDT and CDR2 YNNKEL (reference sequence). The ends lost 6 bases at V and 9 bases at J; junction bases unmatched: 7. This CDR3 has 13 residues. CDR3 region: CASRASGARELFF. The DNA for the CDR3 is TGTGCCAGCAGAGCTAGCGGCGCCCGGGAGCTGTTTTTT.

The chain recombines TRBV27 with TRBJ2-3; D gene unclear. This CDR3 region has 13 residues. V dropped 2 bases and J dropped 2 bases, with 5 bases sitting between them. The germline CDR1 and CDR2 sequences are MNHEY and SMNVEV (reference sequence). The CDR3 region has the DNA TGTGCCAGCAGTTTAGTCATCACAGATACGCAGTATTTT. Protein: CASSLVITDTQYF.

This chain links TRBV5-1 with TRBJ2-1; D remains unclear. The CDR3 covers 14 residues. V gave up 0 bases and J gave up 4 bases, with 8 bases separating them. CDR1 and CDR2 from the germline V gene are SGHRS and YFSETQ. Here the CDR3 DNA reads TGCGCCAGCAGCTTGGTGTCAGAATACAATGAGCAGTTCTTC. It encodes CASSLVSEYNEQFF.

The chain couples TRBV4-1 to TRBJ2-7, with a possible D match to TRBD1 (6 bases). The V end was cut by 4 bases, the J end by 3 bases, with 16 bases between. The CDR3 length is 15 residues. Looked up from germline, CDR1 is MGHRA and CDR2 is YSYEKL. CDR3 in DNA: TGCGCCAGCAGCCCTGTCTCGGACAGTGACTACGAGCAGTACTTC. It yields the protein CASSPVSDSDYEQYF.

The chain joins TRBV24-1 to TRBJ2-5; 8 positions match TRBD2. Germline loops: CDR1 KGHDR, CDR2 SFDVKD. CDR3 length: 16 residues. After removal of 4 bases from V and 3 bases from J, the junction contained 9 bases not matched to a gene. CDR3 coding DNA: TGTGCCACCAGTGAGGGGGGAGCGGGGGCGGAAGAGACCCAGTACTTC. It encodes CATSEGGAGAEETQYF.

The table lists this clone with a count of one. The chain carries TRBV6-6 and TRBJ1-2; tentatively, D is TRBD1 (6 bases). Trimming shortened V by 0 bases and J by 4 bases, and 9 bases separated the two germline ends. Germline V CDR1 and CDR2: MNHNY, SVGAGI (reference sequence). The CDR3 is 14 amino acids. CDR3 coding DNA: TGTGCCAGCAGTTACTCGACAGGCCTCTATGGCTACACCTTC. Translated: CASSYSTGLYGYTF.

This sequence joins TRBV27 and TRBJ1-4, with 7 positions matching TRBD1. The germline CDR1 and CDR2 sequences are MNHEY and SMNVEV (reference sequence). Losses at the gene ends were 6 bases for V and 6 bases for J; bases not matched to a gene: 10. The CDR3 loop spans 15 amino acids. The CDR3 region has the DNA TGTGCCAGCAGGTCAACAGGGGCATTCGATGAAAAACTGTTTTTT. Amino acids: CASRSTGAFDEKLFF.

The rearrangement links TRBV28 to TRBJ1-5; TRBD1 is a possible D gene (6 bases). Trimming left V 4 bases short and J 11 bases short, with 18 bases between. Germline assignment: CDR1 MDHEN and CDR2 SYDVKM. This CDR3 has 14 residues. This CDR3 reads CASSSQGLRIAQHF. The CDR3 nucleotides are TGTGCCAGCAGTTCACAGGGCCTTCGGATCGCCCAGCATTTT.

This chain joins TRBV7-2 and TRBJ2-2; D is uncertain. V gave up 1 base and J gave up 3 bases, with 3 bases separating them. This CDR3 contains 13 residues. CDR1 and CDR2 (germline): SGHTA, FQGNSA. This CDR3 is CASSLDYTGELFF. The CDR3 DNA follows: TGTGCCAGCAGCTTAGACTACACCGGGGAGCTGTTTTTT.

V is TRBV28 and J is TRBJ2-7; no clear D gene. Trimming removed 3 bases at V and 2 bases at J, with 2 bases between. Looked up from germline, CDR1 is MDHEN and CDR2 is SYDVKM. This CDR3 contains 11 residues. For the CDR3, the DNA is TGTGCCAGCAGTTTCACCTACGAGCAGTACTTC. Encoded protein: CASSFTYEQYF.

Concerning this clone: Other DNA variants within this sample encode the same CDR3. The V call is TRBV28, the J call TRBJ2-3; 12 nucleotides line up with TRBD2. The CDR3 length is 15 residues. From germline, CDR1 is MDHEN and CDR2 SYDVKM. V was clipped by 6 bases and J by 1 base; unmatched bases: 2. The CDR3 DNA reads TGTGCCAGCAGCCTAGCGGGGGGGGGCACAGATACGCAGTATTTT. Its protein product is CASSLAGGGTDTQYF.

This clone has just one count. This sequence joins TRBV11-1 and TRBJ2-7, with 8 positions matching TRBD1. Trimming at V came to 5 bases and at J to 5 bases, leaving 11 bases not matched to a gene. This CDR3 comprises 15 residues. Germline CDR1 and CDR2: SGHAT and FQDESV (reference sequence). The CDR3 DNA sequence: TGTGCCAGCAGCCTTTTTCGGGGACAGGCCCACGAGCAGTACTTC. Residues: CASSLFRGQAHEQYF.

The gene calls are TRBV27 and TRBJ2-1; the match to TRBD2 covers 10 bases. The CDR3 runs to 16 residues. Unmatched junction bases numbered 6, after V lost 4 bases and J lost 3 bases. Germline V CDR1 and CDR2: MNHEY, SMNVEV (reference sequence). CDR3 in amino acids: CASSSLAGDGYNEQFF. The CDR3 nucleotides are TGTGCCAGCAGTTCCCTAGCGGGGGATGGCTACAATGAGCAGTTCTTC.

V usage is TRBV7-6 and J usage is TRBJ2-5, with TRBD2 as a possible D gene (5 bases). This CDR3 has 14 residues. The germline V and J ends were trimmed by 0 bases and 5 bases, with 10 bases remaining between them. Germline loops: CDR1 SGHVS, CDR2 FNYEAQ. For the CDR3, the DNA is TGTGCCAGCAGCTTAGCCGGGGTGGGGGAGACCCAGTACTTC. It specifies CASSLAGVGETQYF.

V gene TRBV27 combines with J gene TRBJ2-7; the D gene is possibly TRBD1 (6 bases). This CDR3 has 13 amino acids. In germline, CDR1 is MNHEY, CDR2 SMNVEV (reference sequence). Trimming left V 3 bases short and J 6 bases short, with 12 bases between. CDR3 loop: CASSLGALGEQYF. The CDR3 DNA reads as TGTGCCAGCAGTTTGGGGGCCCTGGGCGAGCAGTACTTC.

This clone has a single count. The chain combines TRBV28 with TRBJ1-4; D perhaps matches TRBD1 (6 bases). CDR3 length equals 15 residues. Trimming shortened V by 7 bases and J by 8 bases, and 20 bases separated the two germline ends. The germline gives CDR1 MDHEN, CDR2 SYDVKM. DNA of the CDR3: TGTGCCAGCACTGGCCGAGGGGGGGTAGGCGAAAAACTGTTTTTT. It is translated as CASTGRGGVGEKLFF.

This chain connects TRBV5-4 to TRBJ2-1; 7 positions match TRBD2. CDR1 and CDR2 (germline): SGHNT, YYREEE (reference sequence). The V and J ends lost 4 bases and 6 bases, in that order; junction bases with no gene match: 4. This CDR3 contains 13 residues. CDR3 sequence reads: CASSGGDSNEQFF. The CDR3 nucleotides read TGTGCCAGCAGCGGGGGGGATAGCAATGAGCAGTTCTTC.